The 22 T cell receptor beta chains listed next were all sequenced from one sample in a study of shared clonotypes between healthy human individuals. It was CD45RO-negative cells, positively selected for CCR7, that made up naive CD8 cells, with terminally differentiated effector memory CD45RA+ cells excluded. The table came from immunoSEQ multiplex PCR; TCRdb's copy has only in-frame clones and leaves some out. The repertoire includes 1.5 million to 2.5 million clones, approximately 94% of them detected once, and more than 0.95% sits in the top ten. Sequencing input: naive CD8+ T cells sorted from blood. The receptors derive from a man in his late teens or twenties in good health.

The chain carries TRBV30 and TRBJ1-2; 7 nucleotides line up with TRBD1. Germline trimming cut 3 bases from V and 4 bases from J; bases unmatched to any gene: 5. Per germline, CDR1 GTSNPN and CDR2 SVGIG (reference sequence). The CDR3 covers 13 residues. The CDR3 bases are TGTGCCTGGAGCGCGACAGGGACCTATGGCTACACCTTC. Protein sequence: CAWSATGTYGYTF.

This clone came up once. The V call is TRBV4-1, the J call TRBJ1-6; 7 nucleotides match TRBD1. The ends lost 2 bases at V and 8 bases at J; junction bases unmatched: 9. Per the germline V gene, CDR1 is MGHRA and CDR2 is YSYEKL. This CDR3 has 16 residues. The CDR3 spells CASSQRTGRRDSPLHF. The CDR3 nucleotides read TGCGCCAGCAGCCAACGGACAGGTCGGAGAGATTCACCCCTCCACTTT.

The CDR3 nucleotides are TGTGCCAGCAGGTTTGGGACTAGCGGTGAGCAGTACTTC. Translating gives CASRFGTSGEQYF. The chain links TRBV5-6 to TRBJ2-7; 11 bases align to TRBD2. Unmatched junction bases numbered 5, after V lost 5 bases and J lost 7 bases. Germline V lookup: CDR1 SGHDT, CDR2 YYEEEE. The CDR3 runs to 13 residues.

V gene TRBV7-6 combines with J gene TRBJ2-7; D perhaps matches TRBD1 (5 bases). Trimming shortened V by 2 bases and J by 7 bases, and 18 bases separated the two germline ends. CDR3 length: 15 amino acids. CDR1 and CDR2 from the germline V gene are SGHVS and FNYEAQ. The CDR3 DNA reads TGTGCCAGCAGCTTAAAAATCCCAGGGTTGGAAGAGCAGTACTTC. It codes for CASSLKIPGLEEQYF.

The chain has TRBV9 and TRBJ2-7; D is perhaps TRBD2 (6 bases). V shed 3 bases and J shed 4 bases, with 14 bases lying between them. The CDR3 loop spans 14 amino acids. Germline-derived CDR1 and CDR2 are SGDLS and YYNGEE. CDR3 amino acids: CASSAGDSNYEQYF. The CDR3, as DNA: TGTGCCAGCAGCGCCGGGGACTCCAATTACGAGCAGTACTTC.

CDR3 nucleotide sequence: TGCGCCAGCAGCCAAGATTCACTAGCCGGGAATGAGCAGTTCTTC. It codes for CASSQDSLAGNEQFF. The chain has TRBV4-3 and TRBJ2-1; maybe TRBD2 (6 bases). CDR1 and CDR2 from the germline V gene are LGHNA and YSLEER. The V and J ends lost 0 bases and 7 bases respectively, with 13 bases between them. This CDR3 contains 15 residues.

The gene calls are TRBV13 and TRBJ1-3, with 7 positions matching TRBD1. There are 16 residues in the CDR3. Germline lookup yields CDR1 PRHDT and CDR2 FYEKMQ (reference sequence). Trimming at V came to 0 bases and at J to 3 bases, leaving 5 bases not matched to a gene. This CDR3 is CASSLGLGGYGNTIYF. The DNA of the CDR3 is TGTGCCAGCAGCTTAGGCTTAGGGGGCTATGGAAACACCATATATTTT.

The genes are TRBV7-9 and TRBJ1-4; D not certain. Germline values: CDR1 SEHNR, CDR2 FQNEAQ (reference sequence). V was pared by 5 bases and J by 6 bases, with 19 bases between. The CDR3 totals 16 residues. The CDR3 nucleotides read TGTGCCAGCAGCCCTACACAGACGAGGCCTTATGAAAAACTGTTTTTT. Translated, it gives CASSPTQTRPYEKLFF.

V is TRBV19 and J is TRBJ2-2; TRBD1 matches at 8 bases. This CDR3 is 13 amino acids long. Unmatched junction bases numbered 2, after V lost 8 bases and J lost 3 bases. Germline lookup yields CDR1 LNHDA and CDR2 SQIVND (reference sequence). Written as DNA, the CDR3 is TGTGCCAGTTGGACAGGGTACACCGGGGAGCTGTTTTTT. Translated, it gives CASWTGYTGELFF.

The chain combines TRBV7-3 with TRBJ2-3, with a weak D call TRBD2 (6 bases). Deletions cut 5 bases from V and 6 bases from J, with 18 bases between. The CDR3 sequence is 15 residues long. Germline loops: CDR1 SGHTA, CDR2 FQGTGA. The CDR3 reads CASSQEAGRVDTQYF. In DNA, the CDR3 is TGTGCCAGCAGCCAAGAAGCGGGCCGCGTTGATACGCAGTATTTT.

The chain has TRBV27 and TRBJ2-1; possibly TRBD2 for D (5 bases). Germline CDR1 MNHEY, CDR2 SMNVEV (reference sequence). This CDR3 has 17 amino acids. The ends were cut back, 5 bases at V and 0 bases at J, with 17 bases in the middle. CDR3 region: CASSLSPGLSSYNEQFF. In nucleotides, the CDR3 is TGTGCCAGCAGTCTTTCGCCAGGACTGAGCTCCTACAATGAGCAGTTCTTC.

This chain connects TRBV15 to TRBJ2-7, with D maybe TRBD1 (6 bases). Germline V lookup: CDR1 LNHNV, CDR2 YYDKDF (reference sequence). Deletions cut 2 bases from V and 3 bases from J, with 17 bases between. The CDR3 contains 16 residues. The CDR3 loop is CATSRTGNLFIYEQYF. CDR3 DNA: TGTGCCACCAGCAGAACAGGGAATTTGTTTATCTACGAGCAGTACTTC.

Note on this clone: Other DNA sequences in the same sample also yield this CDR3. The V gene is TRBV7-9, the J gene TRBJ1-1; TRBD1 matches at 8 bases. CDR1 is SEHNR, CDR2 FQNEAQ, per germline (reference sequence). Unmatched junction bases numbered 8, after V lost 5 bases and J lost 3 bases. The CDR3 is 15 amino acids. CDR3 region: CASSLGQGTDTEAFF. The CDR3 DNA reads as TGTGCCAGCAGCCTCGGACAGGGTACCGACACTGAAGCTTTCTTT.

The CDR3 DNA reads as TGCAGCGTTGCGGGTATCAACACTGAGCAGTTCTTC. It yields the protein CSVAGINTEQFF. The gene calls are TRBV29-1 and TRBJ2-1; D is undetermined. Germline lookup yields CDR1 SQVTM and CDR2 ANQGSEA. Trimming took 4 bases from V and 9 from J, leaving 13 bases between them. The CDR3 length is 12 residues.

The chain carries TRBV5-1 and TRBJ2-1, with 7 bases matching TRBD2. V gave up 4 bases and J gave up 2 bases; unmatched junction bases: 6. The CDR3 is 15 residues long. The germline V gene has CDR1 SGHRS and CDR2 YFSETQ. For the CDR3, the DNA is TGCGCCAGCAGCCTAACCGGGACTACCTACAATGAGCAGTTCTTC. Amino acids: CASSLTGTTYNEQFF.

The chain employs TRBV4-2 and TRBJ2-3; D is ambiguous. Germline V gene sequence: CDR1 LGHNA, CDR2 YNFKEQ. V was shortened by 5 bases and J by 2 bases, with 8 bases between the two germline ends. The CDR3 is 13 amino acids. In nucleotides, the CDR3 is TGTGCCAGCAGCACCGACCACACAGATACGCAGTATTTT. Its protein is CASSTDHTDTQYF.

The rearrangement uses TRBV28 and TRBJ2-1; D is undetermined. V was cut by 1 base and J by 5 bases, with 6 bases left in between. The CDR3 runs 13 residues. In germline, CDR1 is MDHEN, CDR2 SYDVKM. CDR3 DNA sequence: TGTGCCAGCAGTTTATTAGTTCACAATGAGCAGTTCTTC. Translated, it gives CASSLLVHNEQFF.

This chain joins TRBV13 and TRBJ2-5; TRBD2 matches 8 bases. Germline lookup yields CDR1 PRHDT and CDR2 FYEKMQ (reference sequence). The CDR3 is 14 residues long. V gave up 5 bases and J gave up 1 base; unmatched junction bases: 3. The CDR3 coding sequence is TGTGCCAGCAGCCAGCGGGAGCTCCAAGAGACCCAGTACTTC. Protein sequence: CASSQRELQETQYF.

This chain links TRBV4-1 with TRBJ1-1, with D hard to call. V shed 0 bases and J shed 0 bases, with 8 bases lying between them. The CDR3 has 15 residues. Germline CDR1 and CDR2: MGHRA and YSYEKL. This chain's CDR3 is CASSQESGLNTEAFF. The CDR3 DNA follows: TGCGCCAGCAGCCAAGAGTCAGGTCTGAACACTGAAGCTTTCTTT.

The chain carries TRBV5-1 and TRBJ2-7; D might be TRBD1 (6 bases). Germline lookup yields CDR1 SGHRS and CDR2 YFSETQ. The CDR3 covers 15 residues. The germline V and J ends were trimmed by 0 bases and 3 bases, with 13 bases remaining between them. The CDR3 region has the DNA TGCGCCAGCAGCTTGGATTGGGGACACCTCTACGAGCAGTACTTC. Protein sequence: CASSLDWGHLYEQYF.

In its sample, this clone was seen a few times. This chain links TRBV10-1 with TRBJ1-6; D perhaps matches TRBD1 (6 bases). The CDR3 sequence is 15 residues long. Germline CDR1 reads WNHNN; CDR2 reads SYGVQD (reference sequence). Trimming removed 2 bases at V and 8 bases at J, with 13 bases between. In DNA form, the CDR3 reads TGCGCCAGCAGTGAGACGGGGGGCGCGGATTCACCCCTCCACTTT. Amino acid sequence: CASSETGGADSPLHF.

The chain recombines TRBV19 with TRBJ2-2; TRBD1 agrees at 10 bases. This CDR3 has 13 amino acids. The V gene's germline CDR1 is LNHDA and CDR2 SQIVND (reference sequence). V was clipped by 9 bases and J by 6 bases; unmatched bases: 4. Written as DNA, the CDR3 is TGTGCCAGCCGGACAGGGGGGTCCGGGGAGCTGTTTTTT. Protein sequence: CASRTGGSGELFF. Together with reference TRBV19 and TRBJ2-2, the CDR3 gives the full variable domain: DGGITQSPKYLFRKEGQNVTLSCEQNLNHDAMYWYRQDPGQGLRLIYYSQIVNDFQKGDIAEGYSVSREKKESFPLTVTSAQKNPTAFYLCASRTGGSGELFFGEGSRLTVL.